The clone carrying this T cell receptor (beta chain) was picked up a small number of times. Its specificity is unknown. The source of the sample is a study of T-cell memory formation after mild COVID-19. Turning to the study itself: For the most part, TCR clusters were specific to one donor. Study-level findings and limits: Proof of SARS-CoV-2 specificity was absent for the second-wave clones that crested on day 37.

This CDR3 contains 13 residues. V gave up 6 bases and J gave up 6 bases, with 16 bases separating them. Germline V lookup: CDR1 SGHRS, CDR2 YFSETQ. TCR alpha and TCR beta cDNA libraries carrying sample barcodes and UMIs came from 5'RACE with constant-segment primers. TCRdb used MiXCR to reprocess the 5' RACE reads, holding one entry per CDR3 protein. The sample contains 50,000 to 60,000 distinct CDR3 sequences, roughly a quarter of which appear only once. The receptor was derived from a man between 18 and 29 years old who had mild COVID-19 (a few samples of this study predate the infection). Cell type and time point are not known. Input material: PBMCs or a T cell subset sorted from them (not recorded which). The rearrangement uses TRBV5-1 and TRBJ2-7; D is possibly TRBD1 (6 bases). DNA for the CDR3: TGCGCCAGCAAGCCGACAGGCTCCCCCGAGCAGTACTTC. Residues: CASKPTGSPEQYF.